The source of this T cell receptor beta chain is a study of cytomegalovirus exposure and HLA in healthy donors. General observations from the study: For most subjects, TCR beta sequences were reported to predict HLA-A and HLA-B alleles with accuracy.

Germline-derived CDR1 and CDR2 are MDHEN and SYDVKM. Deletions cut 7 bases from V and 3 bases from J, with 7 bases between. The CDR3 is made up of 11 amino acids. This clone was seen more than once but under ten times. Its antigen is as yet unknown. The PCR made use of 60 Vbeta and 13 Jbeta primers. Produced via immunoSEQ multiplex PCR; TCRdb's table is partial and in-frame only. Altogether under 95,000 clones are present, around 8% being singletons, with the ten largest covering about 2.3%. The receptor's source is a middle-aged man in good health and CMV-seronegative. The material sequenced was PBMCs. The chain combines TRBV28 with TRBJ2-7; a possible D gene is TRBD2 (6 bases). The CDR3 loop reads CASMGGYEQYF. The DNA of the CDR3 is TGTGCCAGCATGGGGGGCTACGAGCAGTACTTC.